This T cell receptor (beta chain) was profiled in a study of T cell clonality in common variable immunodeficiency. Study-wide findings and caveats: Reportedly, TCR beta sequences from common variable immunodeficiency showed fewer deletions and N-nucleotide insertions.

The protocol was immunoSEQ multiplex PCR, while the TCRdb copy is restricted to in-frame clones and leaves out a portion. In total the sample includes 25,000 to 35,000 clones, none of them seen once. This clone was found many times. The antigen is undetermined. The read halts 3 residues ahead of the CDR3 end, with the missing end drawn from the germline J gene. The ends were cut back, 4 bases at V and 2 bases at J, with 15 bases in the middle. From germline, CDR1 is KGHSH and CDR2 LQKENI. The CDR3 extends over 15 amino acids. Material for sequencing was peripheral blood mononuclear cells. The sequence was obtained from a human donor with common variable immunodeficiency. V and J are TRBV18 and TRBJ2-7; D may be TRBD1 (6 bases). The CDR3 sequence: CASSLNQGQTYEQYF. The sequenced CDR3 bases are TGTGCCAGCTCACTCAACCAAGGACAGACCTACGAG.